This is a list of T cell receptor beta chains from one sample in a study of shared clonotypes between healthy human individuals. Profiling relied on immunoSEQ multiplex PCR, and the TCRdb table lists in-frame clones only, not all of them. The data contain over a million clones, about three quarters of them singletons. The sample consisted of memory CD4+ T cells sorted from blood. The origin of the receptors is a man aged 18 to 29 in good health. CDR3s include the opening cysteine and the closing phenylalanine or tryptophan. The order of the fields is V gene, J gene, clone size, D gene, CDR3 DNA, CDR3 protein. D genes are given only for firm matches. Expanded clones are given a class, and other clones once, few, many or no size at all.

>TRBV19|TRBJ2-4|NA|TRBD2
TGTGCCAGTAGTTTCGGATCGGGACTAGCGGGGGTGGAAGCCAAAAACATTCAGTACTTC
CASSFGSGLAGVEAKNIQYF
>TRBV7-8|TRBJ1-5|few|NA
TGTGCCAGCAGCCCCGACGTGGGGGTCAGTCTGCCCCAGCATTTT
CASSPDVGVSLPQHF
>TRBV30|TRBJ1-5|NA|NA
TGTGCCTGGAGTGTCTCGGCGGGCTCGAGCAATCAGCCCCAGCATTTT
CAWSVSAGSSNQPQHF
>TRBV19|TRBJ2-6|many|NA
TGTGCCAGTAGTAGGGTTAAGTCTGGGGCCAACGTCCTGACTTTC
CASSRVKSGANVLTF
>TRBV7-2|TRBJ2-3|once|NA
TGTGCCAGCAGCCCGAGTTGGCGAACTAGCACAGATACGCAGTATTTT
CASSPSWRTSTDTQYF
>TRBV7-9|TRBJ1-2|few|NA
TGTGCCAGCAGCTTAGTAGTCCTGGGGGGCGAGGGCTACACCTTC
CASSLVVLGGEGYTF
>TRBV20-1|TRBJ2-1|NA|NA
TGCAGTGCTGAGACCTACAATGAGCAGTTCTTC
CSAETYNEQFF
>TRBV6-1|TRBJ2-4|NA|TRBD1
TGTGCCAGCAGTGTGCCGGGACAGGGCAAAAACATTCAGTACTTC
CASSVPGQGKNIQYF
>TRBV7-2|TRBJ1-5|NA|TRBD1
TGTGCCAGCAGTGGGGGACAGGGGGCAAATCAGCCCCAGCATTTT
CASSGGQGANQPQHF
>TRBV15|TRBJ2-3|NA|NA
TGTGCCACCAGCAGAGAGTACGATGTAACGGGGAATACGCAGTATTTT
CATSREYDVTGNTQYF
>TRBV5-1|TRBJ1-2|NA|NA
TGCGCCAGCAGCGCGGAGGGCTCCCATGGCTACACCTTC
CASSAEGSHGYTF
>TRBV27|TRBJ2-7|NA|NA
TGTGCCAGTCACAGGGCCGACTCCTACGAGCAGTACTTC
CASHRADSYEQYF
>TRBV19|TRBJ2-5|NA|NA
TGTGCCAGTAGGACGTCCGGCGAGACCCAGTACTTC
CASRTSGETQYF
>TRBV5-4|TRBJ1-4|NA|NA
TGTGCCAGCAGCTCCCGACAGGATGCAACTAATGAAAAACTGTTTTTT
CASSSRQDATNEKLFF
>TRBV19|TRBJ2-2|once|TRBD1
TGTGCCAGTAAAAGGGACAGGGTAAACGGGGAGCTGTTTTTT
CASKRDRVNGELFF
>TRBV18|TRBJ1-2|NA|NA
TGTGCCAGCTCACCACCGAGCTCATATGGCTACACCTTC
CASSPPSSYGYTF
>TRBV18|TRBJ2-5|NA|NA
TGTGCCAGCTCACCCGACAGACAAGAGACCCAGTACTTC
CASSPDRQETQYF
>TRBV10-1|TRBJ2-7|NA|NA
TGCGCCAGCAGCGACGCCTACGAGCAGTACTTC
CASSDAYEQYF
>TRBV7-9|TRBJ1-1|few|NA
TGTGCCAGCAGCTTAGCGGTGGTGGGTGAAGCTTTCTTT
CASSLAVVGEAFF
>TRBV7-9|TRBJ2-2|NA|TRBD2
TGTGCCAGCACCCCCTGGATGGCGGGAGGTAACGGGGAGCTGTTTTTT
CASTPWMAGGNGELFF
>TRBV6-5|TRBJ1-1|NA|TRBD1
TGTGCCAGCATTCTCTTGGGGACAGCTAAATCTGAAGCTTTCTTT
CASILLGTAKSEAFF
>TRBV5-1|TRBJ1-1|NA|NA
TGCGCCAGCAGCGAGGTTCCTGGGGCTCACACTGAAGCTTTCTTT
CASSEVPGAHTEAFF
>TRBV21-1|TRBJ2-7|many|NA
TGTGCCAGCAGCGGACCGATCTTAAACGAGCAGTACTTC
CASSGPILNEQYF